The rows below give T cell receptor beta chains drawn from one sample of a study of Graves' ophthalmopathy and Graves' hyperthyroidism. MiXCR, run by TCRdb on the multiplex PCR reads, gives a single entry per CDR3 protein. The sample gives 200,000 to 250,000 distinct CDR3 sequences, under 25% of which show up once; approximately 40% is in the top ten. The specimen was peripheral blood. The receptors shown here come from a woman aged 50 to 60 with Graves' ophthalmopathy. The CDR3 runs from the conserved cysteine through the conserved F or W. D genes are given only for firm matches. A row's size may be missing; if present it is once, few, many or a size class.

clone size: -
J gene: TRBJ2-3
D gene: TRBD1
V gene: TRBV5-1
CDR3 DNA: TGCGCCAGCAGCTTCCAGGGGGCCGGCACAGATACGCAGTATTTT
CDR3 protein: CASSFQGAGTDTQYF

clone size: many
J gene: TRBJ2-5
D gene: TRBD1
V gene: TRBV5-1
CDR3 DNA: TGCGCCAGCGGGGCGACAGGGGCCTCGGGGACCCAGTACTTC
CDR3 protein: CASGATGASGTQYF

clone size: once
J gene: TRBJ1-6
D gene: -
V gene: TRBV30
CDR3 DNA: TGTGCCTGGAGTGCACCCTATTCGGTGAATTCACCCCTCCACTTT
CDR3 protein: CAWSAPYSVNSPLHF

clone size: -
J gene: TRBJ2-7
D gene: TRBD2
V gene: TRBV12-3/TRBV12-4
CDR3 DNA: TGTGCCAGCAGTTCAGCGGGAGGGCGTGGAGAGCAGTACTTC
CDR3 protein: CASSSAGGRGEQYF

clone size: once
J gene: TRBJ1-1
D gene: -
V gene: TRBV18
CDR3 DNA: TGTGCCAGCTCACCACTCTTCGTAGGGGCCCCAAAACACACTGAAGCTTTCTTT
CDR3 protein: CASSPLFVGAPKHTEAFF

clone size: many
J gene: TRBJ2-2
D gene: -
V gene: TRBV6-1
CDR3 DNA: TGTGCCAGCACCCAGGACCCGAACGGGGAGCTGTTTTTT
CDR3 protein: CASTQDPNGELFF

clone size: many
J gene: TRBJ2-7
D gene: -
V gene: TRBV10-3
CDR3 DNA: TGTGCCATCAGGGATACAGGTGTCTACGAGCAGTACTTC
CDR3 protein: CAIRDTGVYEQYF

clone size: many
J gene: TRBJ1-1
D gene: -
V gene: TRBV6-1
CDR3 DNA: TGTGCCAGCAAACCAGGGGCACCGGCCGAGAACACTGAAGCTTTCTTT
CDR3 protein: CASKPGAPAENTEAFF

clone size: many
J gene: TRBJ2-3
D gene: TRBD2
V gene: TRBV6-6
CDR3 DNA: TGTGCCAGCAGCCTAGAGCGGGAGGGAACAGATACGCAGTATTTT
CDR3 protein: CASSLEREGTDTQYF

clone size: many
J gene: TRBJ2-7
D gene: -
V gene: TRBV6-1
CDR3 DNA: TGTGCCAGCAGTGACAGGGTTACCGAGCAGTACTTC
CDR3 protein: CASSDRVTEQYF

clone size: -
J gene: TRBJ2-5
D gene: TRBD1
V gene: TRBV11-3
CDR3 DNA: TGTGCCAGCAGCTGTCGGACAGGGGGCGAGGAGAACCAGTACTTC
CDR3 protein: CASSCRTGGEENQYF

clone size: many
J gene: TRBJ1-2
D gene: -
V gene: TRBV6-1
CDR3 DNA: TGTGCCAGCAGTGAAGCTTGGCAGCTCCTCTATGGCTACACCTTC
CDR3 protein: CASSEAWQLLYGYTF

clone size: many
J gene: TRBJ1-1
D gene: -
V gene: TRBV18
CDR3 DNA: TGTGCCAGCTCACCAAGACAGGTGAACACTGAAGCTTTCTTT
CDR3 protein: CASSPRQVNTEAFF

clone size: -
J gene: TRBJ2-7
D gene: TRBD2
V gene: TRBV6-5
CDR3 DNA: TGTGCCAGCAGTTATCCTAGCGGCGAGCAGTACTTC
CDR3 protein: CASSYPSGEQYF

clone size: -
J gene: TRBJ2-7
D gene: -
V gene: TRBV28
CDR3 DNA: TGTGCCAGCTTGGTCGCCTCCGGCCTAACCTACGAGCAGTACTTC
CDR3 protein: CASLVASGLTYEQYF

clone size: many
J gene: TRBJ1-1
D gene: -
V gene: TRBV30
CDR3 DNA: TGTGCCTGGAGTATCCGAGCAGTCACTGAAGCTTTCTTT
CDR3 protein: CAWSIRAVTEAFF

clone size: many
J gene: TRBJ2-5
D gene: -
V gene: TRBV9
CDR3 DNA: TGTGCCAGCAGCGTCGGTCCCGGGCAGGGAGACCAAGAGACCCAGTACTTC
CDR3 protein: CASSVGPGQGDQETQYF

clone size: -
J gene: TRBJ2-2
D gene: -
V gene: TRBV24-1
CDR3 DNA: TGTGCCACCAGTTCCACTGGGGCAGGATTCACCGGGGAGCTGTTTTTT
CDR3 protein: CATSSTGAGFTGELFF

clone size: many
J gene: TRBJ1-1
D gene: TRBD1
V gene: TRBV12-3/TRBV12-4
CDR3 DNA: TGTGCCAGCAGCTCAGGTGGGACAGGGGGCACTGAAGCTTTCTTT
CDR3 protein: CASSSGGTGGTEAFF

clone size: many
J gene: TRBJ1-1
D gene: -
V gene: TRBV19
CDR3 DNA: TGTGCCAGTAGTGAGACGGACACTGAAGCTTTCTTT
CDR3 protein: CASSETDTEAFF

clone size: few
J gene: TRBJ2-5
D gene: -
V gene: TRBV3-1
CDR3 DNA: TGTGCCAGCAGCCAAGCGGGCTCACAAGAGACCCAGTACTTC
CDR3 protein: CASSQAGSQETQYF

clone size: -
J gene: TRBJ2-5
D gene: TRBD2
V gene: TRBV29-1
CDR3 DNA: TGCAGCGTACCGGAACTAGCGGGGAAACCTTGGACCCAGTACTTC
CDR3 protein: CSVPELAGKPWTQYF

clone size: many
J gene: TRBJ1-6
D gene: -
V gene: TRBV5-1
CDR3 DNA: TGCGCCAGCAGCTTGGCAACAGGCGGTGTAGGATCACCCCTCCACTTT
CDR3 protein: CASSLATGGVGSPLHF

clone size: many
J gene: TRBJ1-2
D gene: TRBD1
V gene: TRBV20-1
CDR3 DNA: TGCAGTGCTAGACCACCCCTGACAGGGAACTATGGCTACACCTTC
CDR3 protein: CSARPPLTGNYGYTF

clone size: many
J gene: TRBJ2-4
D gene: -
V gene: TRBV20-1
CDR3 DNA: TGCAGTGCTAGGGTTCTTGAAGCGAGCGACATTCAGTACTTC
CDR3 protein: CSARVLEASDIQYF

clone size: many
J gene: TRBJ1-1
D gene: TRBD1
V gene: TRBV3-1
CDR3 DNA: TGTGCCAGCAGCCAAGATCGCGGGACAGGAGCTTTCTTT
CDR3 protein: CASSQDRGTGAFF

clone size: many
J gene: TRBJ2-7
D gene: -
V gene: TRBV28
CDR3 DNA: TGTGCCAGCAGTTTATGGCTCGGCAAAGGCTACGAGCAGTACTTC
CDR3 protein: CASSLWLGKGYEQYF

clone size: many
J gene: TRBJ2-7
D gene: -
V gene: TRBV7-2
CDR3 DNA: TGTGCCAGCAGCTTCCAGTCCGGGCTAGGCTCCTACGAGCAGTACTTC
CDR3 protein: CASSFQSGLGSYEQYF

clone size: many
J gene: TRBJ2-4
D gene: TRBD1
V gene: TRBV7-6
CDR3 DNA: TGTGCCAGCAGCCCGTCCCGGGACAGGGGATTGGGCATTCAGTACTTC
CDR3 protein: CASSPSRDRGLGIQYF

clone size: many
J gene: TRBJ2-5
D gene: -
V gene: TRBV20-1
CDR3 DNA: TGCAGTGCACAACTAGGTTTTGAGACCCAGTACTTC
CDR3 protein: CSAQLGFETQYF

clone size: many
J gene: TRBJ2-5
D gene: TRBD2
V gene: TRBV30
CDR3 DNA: TGTGCCTGGAGTGCCCTTCGGACTAGCGGGAGCCGGGAGACCCAGTACTTC
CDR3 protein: CAWSALRTSGSRETQYF

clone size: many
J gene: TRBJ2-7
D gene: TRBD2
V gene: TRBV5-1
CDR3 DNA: TGCGCCAGCAGCTCTGAGGGACTAGCGAGTACCTACGAGCAGTACTTC
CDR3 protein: CASSSEGLASTYEQYF

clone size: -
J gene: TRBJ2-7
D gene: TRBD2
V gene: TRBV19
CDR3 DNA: TGTGCCAGTAGCAATAGCGGGAGGCCCTACGAGCAGTACTTC
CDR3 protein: CASSNSGRPYEQYF